The clone carrying this TCR beta chain was observed many times. What it recognizes is unknown. The data are from a study of spatial heterogeneity in lung cancer. Findings and caveats of the study: The study found that expanded intratumoral alpha and beta TCR counts tracked tumor mutation counts.

TCRdb redid the calling of the 5' RACE reads with MiXCR, one entry per CDR3 protein. The sample consists of about 29,000 distinct CDR3 sequences, approximately 7% of them appearing once. Documented time point: sample taken at primary tumor resection. After removal of 5 bases from V and 3 bases from J, the junction contained 6 bases not matched to a gene. The length of the CDR3 is 15 residues. Germline loops: CDR1 MNHEY, CDR2 SMNVEV (reference sequence). The sequencing used lung tumor tissue, collected at surgery. The origin of this receptor is a male donor with early-stage non-small cell lung cancer. This chain links TRBV27 with TRBJ1-4, with TRBD1 matching over 7 bases. The CDR3 bases are TGTGCCAGCAGTCCGCACAGGGGACCTAATGAAAAACTGTTTTTT. It encodes CASSPHRGPNEKLFF. Combining the CDR3 with reference TRBV27 and TRBJ1-4 gives the whole variable domain EAQVTQNPRYLITVTGKKLTVTCSQNMNHEYMSWYRQDPGLGLRQIYYSMNVEVTDKGDVPEGYKVSRKEKRNFPLILESPSPNQTSLYFCASSPHRGPNEKLFFGSGTQLSVL.